These 26 T cell receptor beta chains were sequenced from one sample in a study of blood T cell repertoires in COVID-19. Clones were sequenced by immunoSEQ multiplex PCR, and TCRdb holds only the in-frame ones, with some missing. Altogether more than 70,000 clones are present, more than 75% being singletons, with the ten largest covering around 5%. Sequenced material: peripheral blood. Source of these receptors: a man aged 45-60 years with active or convalescent COVID-19.

The chain recombines TRBV14 with TRBJ1-6, with D possibly TRBD1 on 5 matching bases. The CDR3 is 14 residues long. Germline V gene sequence: CDR1 SGHDN, CDR2 FVKESK. V lost 2 bases and J 8 bases, leaving 10 bases between the germline ends. CDR3 protein: CASSQKGFYSPLHF. The CDR3 region has the DNA TGTGCCAGCAGCCAAAAGGGGTTTTATTCACCCCTCCACTTT.

This chain joins TRBV10-2 and TRBJ1-1; the match to TRBD1 covers 9 bases. CDR1 is WSHSY, CDR2 SAAADI, per germline. The CDR3 length is 14 residues. The J segment lost 5 bases and the V segment lost 10 bases, leaving 11 bases of the junction unmatched. CDR3 protein: CATNRGREDTEAFF. The CDR3 DNA reads as TGCGCCACCAACAGGGGGCGTGAGGATACTGAAGCTTTCTTT.

The chain combines TRBV28 with TRBJ1-4; D unresolved. CDR1 is MDHEN, CDR2 SYDVKM, per germline. Trimming cost V 5 bases and J 7 bases, with 8 bases left between them. The CDR3 loop spans 12 amino acids. The CDR3 nucleotides are TGTGCCAGCAGTGCTGGCATTGAAAAACTGTTTTTT. The encoded protein is CASSAGIEKLFF.

J is TRBJ2-5 and V is TRBV6-1, with D possibly being TRBD1 (6 bases). The CDR3 runs to 15 residues. Germline V CDR1 and CDR2: MNHNS, SASEGT. V lost 3 bases to trimming and J lost 4 bases, with 15 bases between them. The CDR3 region is CASSDIRTGIETQYF. DNA of the CDR3: TGTGCCAGCAGTGATATCCGAACAGGGATAGAGACCCAGTACTTC.

This clone was found once. The CDR3 DNA reads as TGTGCCAGTAGCCCAAACACCGGGGAGCTGTTTTTT. Translated, it gives CASSPNTGELFF. This sequence joins TRBV19 and TRBJ2-2; D ambiguous. Per the germline V gene, CDR1 is LNHDA and CDR2 is SQIVND (reference sequence). This CDR3 has 12 residues. Trimming shortened V by 6 bases and J by 2 bases, and 4 bases separated the two germline ends.

The rearrangement joins TRBV3-1 (or the pseudogene TRBV3-2) to TRBJ2-5; TRBD2 aligns across 9 bases. The CDR3 loop spans 16 amino acids. V was clipped by 1 base and J by 4 bases; unmatched bases: 7. Per the germline V gene, CDR1 is LGHDT and CDR2 is YNNKEL (reference sequence). CDR3 sequence (DNA): TGTGCCAGCAGCCAAGGGTCTAGCGGGGTCGGAGAGACCCAGTACTTC. It translates to CASSQGSSGVGETQYF.

This chain joins TRBV4-3 and TRBJ1-6; 7 bases agree with TRBD1. The J segment lost 9 bases and the V segment lost 3 bases, leaving 14 bases of the junction unmatched. This CDR3 spans 17 amino acids. The germline V gene encodes CDR1 LGHNA and CDR2 YSLEER. This CDR3 is CASSQDHPGTAGSPLHF. The CDR3 DNA is TGCGCCAGCAGCCAGGATCATCCCGGGACAGCAGGTTCACCCCTCCACTTT.

The chain recombines TRBV19 with TRBJ1-5; perhaps TRBD1 as D (6 bases). V was clipped by 5 bases and J by 6 bases, with 20 bases between them. The V gene's germline CDR1 is LNHDA and CDR2 SQIVND (reference sequence). This CDR3 is built from 16 residues. The CDR3 is CASSFGDILTSQPQHF. In DNA, the CDR3 is TGTGCCAGTAGTTTTGGGGACATCCTGACGAGTCAGCCCCAGCATTTT.

V and J are TRBV6-5 and TRBJ2-5; D is perhaps TRBD1 (6 bases). The ends were cut back, 7 bases at V and 0 bases at J, with 15 bases in the middle. Germline values: CDR1 MNHEY, CDR2 SVGAGI. This CDR3 contains 15 residues. CDR3 amino acids: CASKGTGFYQETQYF. CDR3 nucleotide sequence: TGTGCCAGCAAGGGAACAGGGTTCTACCAAGAGACCCAGTACTTC.

This chain links TRBV5-6 with TRBJ2-7; D gene unclear. The CDR3 is 13 amino acids. V was pared by 1 base and J by 5 bases, with 10 bases between. The germline V gene encodes CDR1 SGHDT and CDR2 YYEEEE. The CDR3, as DNA: TGTGCCAGCAGCTTGCCGAGTTCAAACGAGCAGTACTTC. Its protein product is CASSLPSSNEQYF.

This rearrangement joins TRBV5-4 to TRBJ2-5; 10 bases fit TRBD1. There are 12 residues in the CDR3. The V gene end was trimmed by 8 bases and the J gene end by 5 bases; junction bases not matched to a gene: 3. Germline V gene lookup returns CDR1 SGHNT and CDR2 YYREEE (reference sequence). CDR3 residues: CASMGQGETQYF. CDR3 in DNA: TGTGCCAGTATGGGACAGGGGGAGACCCAGTACTTC.

This clone was observed a single time. The chain carries TRBV3-1 (or the pseudogene TRBV3-2) and TRBJ1-2; D unresolved. Germline V gene sequence: CDR1 LGHDT, CDR2 YNNKEL (reference sequence). The CDR3 totals 11 residues. Trimming took 1 base from V and 7 from J, leaving 4 bases between them. CDR3 coding DNA: TGTGCCAGCAGCCAAGGAGTTGGCTACACCTTC. Encoded protein: CASSQGVGYTF.

CDR3 sequence: CASSPRVQAQGASDTQYF. DNA for the CDR3: TGTGCCAGCTCACCACGGGTTCAAGCACAGGGGGCGTCGGATACGCAGTATTTT. The chain recombines TRBV18 with TRBJ2-3, with 9 nucleotides matching TRBD1. The CDR3 has 18 residues. Germline loops: CDR1 KGHSH, CDR2 LQKENI. V lost 1 base and J lost 6; bases outside the gene matches: 14. Full variable domain (rest looked up from reference TRBV18 and TRBJ2-3): NAGVMQNPRHLVRRRGQEARLRCSPMKGHSHVYWYRQLPEEGLKFMVYLQKENIIDESGMPKERFSAEFPKEGPSILRIQQVVRGDSAAYFCASSPRVQAQGASDTQYFGPGTRLTVL.

About this clone itself: Additional DNA sequences in this sample encode the identical CDR3. This rearrangement joins TRBV18 to TRBJ1-1, with 11 bases lining up with TRBD1. The germline V gene has CDR1 KGHSH and CDR2 LQKENI. This CDR3 comprises 14 residues. Unmatched junction bases numbered 4, after V lost 4 bases and J lost 6 bases. Written as DNA, the CDR3 is TGTGCCAGCTCACGGACAGGGGGCATGTCTGAAGCTTTCTTT. This codes for CASSRTGGMSEAFF.

This clone is a singleton in its sample. This chain connects TRBV6-5 to TRBJ1-3; D remains unclear. The ends were cut back, 7 bases at V and 4 bases at J, with 8 bases in the middle. CDR3 length: 12 residues. Germline-derived CDR1 and CDR2 are MNHEY and SVGAGI. CDR3 DNA sequence: TGTGCCAGCAACTCTGCCGGAAACACCATATATTTT. Protein product: CASNSAGNTIYF.

This rearrangement joins TRBV6-5 to TRBJ1-1; the D gene is possibly TRBD1 (5 bases). V was clipped by 0 bases and J by 0 bases, with 8 bases between them. The CDR3 sequence is 15 residues long. Per the germline V gene, CDR1 is MNHEY and CDR2 is SVGAGI. The CDR3 DNA is TGTGCCAGCAGTTACTCGCAACAGGTGAACACTGAAGCTTTCTTT. Encoded protein: CASSYSQQVNTEAFF.

The V gene is TRBV10-1, the J gene TRBJ1-1, with TRBD1 matching over 8 bases. Germline CDR1 WNHNN, CDR2 SYGVQD (reference sequence). The CDR3 loop spans 16 amino acids. V shed 4 bases and J 0 bases; nucleotides not matched to a gene: 7. The CDR3 here is CASSAWQGAMNTEAFF. The CDR3 region has the DNA TGCGCCAGCAGTGCCTGGCAGGGGGCTATGAACACTGAAGCTTTCTTT.

This chain joins TRBV9 and TRBJ2-6; TRBD1 aligns across 9 bases. With 4 bases clipped from V and 0 bases from J, the junction kept 5 bases outside the gene matches. The CDR3 totals 17 residues. CDR1 and CDR2 (germline): SGDLS, YYNGEE. Here the CDR3 DNA reads TGTGCCAGCAGCCCCGGGACAGGGTACTCTGGGGCCAACGTCCTGACTTTC. Amino acid sequence: CASSPGTGYSGANVLTF.

This clone came up a few times. This chain uses TRBV27 with TRBJ2-1; 8 bases map to TRBD2. This CDR3 contains 16 residues. Germline-derived CDR1 and CDR2 are MNHEY and SMNVEV (reference sequence). The J segment lost 3 bases and the V segment lost 6 bases, leaving 10 bases of the junction unmatched. The CDR3 nucleotides read TGTGCCAGCAGCCCAGGAAAGCGGGGGAGCTACAATGAGCAGTTCTTC. Amino acid sequence: CASSPGKRGSYNEQFF.

The CDR3 region is CASSLDSSVAKNIQYF. The DNA for the CDR3 is TGTGCCAGCAGCTTGGACAGTTCTGTAGCCAAAAACATTCAGTACTTC. This chain joins TRBV7-2 and TRBJ2-4, with D possibly being TRBD1 (6 bases). V lost 3 bases and J 0 bases, leaving 12 bases between the germline ends. Germline-derived CDR1 and CDR2 are SGHTA and FQGNSA. The CDR3 is 16 residues long. Based on the CDR3 plus reference TRBV7-2 and TRBJ2-4, the full variable domain is GAGVSQSPSNKVTEKGKDVELRCDPISGHTALYWYRQSLGQGLEFLIYFQGNSAPDKSGLPSDRFSAERTGGSVSTLTIQRTQQEDSAVYLCASSLDSSVAKNIQYFGAGTRLSVL.

This chain connects TRBV5-1 to TRBJ2-2, with TRBD1 identical over 11 bases. CDR1 is SGHRS, CDR2 YFSETQ, per germline. This CDR3 region has 18 residues. With 2 bases clipped from V and 6 bases from J, the junction kept 12 bases outside the gene matches. For the CDR3, the DNA is TGCGCCAGCAGCTTACCGGGACAGGGGGTCTCCTACCCCGGGGAGCTGTTTTTT. Protein product: CASSLPGQGVSYPGELFF.

V usage is TRBV4-2 and J usage is TRBJ2-2; tentatively, D is TRBD1 (5 bases). The CDR3 extends over 16 amino acids. Germline CDR1 LGHNA, CDR2 YNFKEQ. V lost 3 bases to trimming and J lost 0 bases, with 11 bases between them. The CDR3, as DNA: TGTGCCAGCAGCCATTCGGACACCTCGAACACCGGGGAGCTGTTTTTT. It codes for CASSHSDTSNTGELFF.

Only a few counts were recorded for this clone. V and J are TRBV14 and TRBJ2-7, with 10 bases fitting TRBD1. The V gene end was trimmed by 4 bases and the J gene end by 2 bases; junction bases not matched to a gene: 5. Germline-derived CDR1 and CDR2 are SGHDN and FVKESK. The CDR3 has 15 residues. The CDR3 coding sequence is TGTGCCAGCAGCCCCAGACAGGGGGCAGCCTACGAGCAGTACTTC. As protein: CASSPRQGAAYEQYF.

The chain recombines TRBV6-5 with TRBJ1-3; a possible D gene is TRBD1 (6 bases). With 6 bases removed from V and 9 bases from J, the gap between germline ends came to 15 bases. The CDR3 runs to 13 residues. The germline gives CDR1 MNHEY, CDR2 SVGAGI. For the CDR3, the DNA is TGTGCCAGCAGCTATGGTTTACAGGGCACCATATATTTT. It encodes CASSYGLQGTIYF.

The chain uses TRBV30 and TRBJ1-1; 11 nucleotides agree with TRBD1. The CDR3 consists of 13 residues. The germline V gene has CDR1 GTSNPN and CDR2 SVGIG (reference sequence). The V segment lost 3 bases and the J segment 4 bases; nucleotides outside the gene matches: 1. CDR3 residues: CAWSGTGGTEAFF. The CDR3 DNA follows: TGTGCCTGGAGCGGGACAGGGGGCACTGAAGCTTTCTTT.

This clone was detected a few times. The genes are TRBV29-1 and TRBJ2-1; tentatively, D is TRBD1 (5 bases). Germline CDR1 reads SQVTM; CDR2 reads ANQGSEA. The CDR3 is 12 residues long. Trimming removed 3 bases from V and 8 bases from J, with 11 bases in between. In DNA form, the CDR3 reads TGCAGCGTTGAGTCCCCAGGGTATGAGCAGTTCTTC. Encoded protein: CSVESPGYEQFF.